This T cell receptor beta chain was captured in a study of T-cell reconstitution after alpha-beta-depleted transplantation in children. Unique molecular identifiers were used to barcode this TCRbeta library. TCRdb re-derived calls from the PCR reads in MiXCR, one entry per CDR3 protein. The sample consists of hundreds of thousands of distinct CDR3 sequences, around 13% of them appearing once. Germline loops: CDR1 SGHTA, CDR2 FQGNSA. The CDR3 is made up of 15 amino acids. V was pared by 7 bases and J by 4 bases, with 10 bases of the junction left unmatched. The V call is TRBV7-2, the J call TRBJ2-1, with 7 positions matching TRBD1. Sample: PBMCs from the stem cell graft donor, taken from the stem cell graft. The clonotype originates from a human donor who donated a stem cell graft to a child with combined immunodeficiency. CDR3: CASTQPGQIYNEQFF. The CDR3 DNA reads TGTGCCAGCACGCAACCGGGACAGATATACAATGAGCAGTTCTTC.